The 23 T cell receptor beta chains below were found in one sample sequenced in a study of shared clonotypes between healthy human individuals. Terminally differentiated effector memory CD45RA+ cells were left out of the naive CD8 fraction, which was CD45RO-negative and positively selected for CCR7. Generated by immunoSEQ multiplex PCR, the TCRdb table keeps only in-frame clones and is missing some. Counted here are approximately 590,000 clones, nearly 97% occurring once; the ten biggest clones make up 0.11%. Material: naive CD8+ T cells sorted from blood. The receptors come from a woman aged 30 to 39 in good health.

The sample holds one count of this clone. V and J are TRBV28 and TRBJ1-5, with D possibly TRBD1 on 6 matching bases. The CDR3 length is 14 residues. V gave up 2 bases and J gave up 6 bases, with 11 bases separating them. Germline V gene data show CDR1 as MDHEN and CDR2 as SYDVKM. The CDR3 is CASSLQGMGQPQHF. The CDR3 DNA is TGTGCCAGCAGTTTACAGGGGATGGGTCAGCCCCAGCATTTT.

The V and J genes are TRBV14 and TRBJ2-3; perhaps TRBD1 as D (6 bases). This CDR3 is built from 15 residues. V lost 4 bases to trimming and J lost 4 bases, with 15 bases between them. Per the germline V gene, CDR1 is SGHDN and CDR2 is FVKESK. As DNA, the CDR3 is TGTGCCAGCAGCCGCCCGGGACAATTCCCAGATACGCAGTATTTT. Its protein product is CASSRPGQFPDTQYF. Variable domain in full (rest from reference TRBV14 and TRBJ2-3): EAGVTQFPSHSVIEKGQTVTLRCDPISGHDNLYWYRRVMGKEIKFLLHFVKESKQDESGMPNNRFLAERTGGTYSTLKVQPAELEDSGVYFCASSRPGQFPDTQYFGPGTRLTVL.

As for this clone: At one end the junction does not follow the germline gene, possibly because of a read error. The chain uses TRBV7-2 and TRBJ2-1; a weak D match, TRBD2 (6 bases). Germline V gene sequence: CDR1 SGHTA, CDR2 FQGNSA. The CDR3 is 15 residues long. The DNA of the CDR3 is TGTGCCAGCAGCTCATGGGGAGGCAGCCAGCAGCGTCCAATCTTC. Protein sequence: CASSSWGGSQQRPIF. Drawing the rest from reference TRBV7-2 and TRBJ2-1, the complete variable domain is GAGVSQSPSNKVTEKGKDVELRCDPISGHTALYWYRQSLGQGLEFLIYFQGNSAPDKSGLPSDRFSAERTGGSVSTLTIQRTQQEDSAVYLCASSSWGGSQQRPIFGPGTRLTVL.

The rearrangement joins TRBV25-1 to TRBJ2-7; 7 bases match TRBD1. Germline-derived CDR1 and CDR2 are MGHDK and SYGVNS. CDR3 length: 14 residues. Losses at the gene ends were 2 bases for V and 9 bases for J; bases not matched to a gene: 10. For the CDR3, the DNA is TGTGCCAGCAGTGAAGTTTCGGACAGACAGGGGCAGTACTTC. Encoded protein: CASSEVSDRQGQYF.

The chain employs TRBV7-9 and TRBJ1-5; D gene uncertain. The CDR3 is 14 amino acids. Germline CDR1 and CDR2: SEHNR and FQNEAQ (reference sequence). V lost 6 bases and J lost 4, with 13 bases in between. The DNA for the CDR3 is TGTGCCAGCAGTCCGGAAGTGGGGAATCAGCCCCAGCATTTT. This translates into CASSPEVGNQPQHF. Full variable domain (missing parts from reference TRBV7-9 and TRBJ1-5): DTGVSQNPRHKITKRGQNVTFRCDPISEHNRLYWYRQTLGQGPEFLTYFQNEAQLEKSRLLSDRFSAERPKGSFSTLEIQRTEQGDSAMYLCASSPEVGNQPQHFGDGTRLSIL.

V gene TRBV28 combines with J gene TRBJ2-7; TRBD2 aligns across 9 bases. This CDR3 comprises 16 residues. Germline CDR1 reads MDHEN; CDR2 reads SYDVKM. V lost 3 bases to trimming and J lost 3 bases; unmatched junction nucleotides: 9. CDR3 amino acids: CASSLSSWTSVYEQYF. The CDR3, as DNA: TGTGCCAGCAGTTTGAGCTCCTGGACTAGCGTCTACGAGCAGTACTTC.

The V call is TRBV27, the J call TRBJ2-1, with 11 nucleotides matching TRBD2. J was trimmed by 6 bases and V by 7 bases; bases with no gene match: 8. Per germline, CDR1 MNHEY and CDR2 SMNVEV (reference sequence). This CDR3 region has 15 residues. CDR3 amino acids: CASKITGTSGNEQFF. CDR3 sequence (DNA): TGTGCCAGCAAAATCACCGGGACTAGCGGCAATGAGCAGTTCTTC.

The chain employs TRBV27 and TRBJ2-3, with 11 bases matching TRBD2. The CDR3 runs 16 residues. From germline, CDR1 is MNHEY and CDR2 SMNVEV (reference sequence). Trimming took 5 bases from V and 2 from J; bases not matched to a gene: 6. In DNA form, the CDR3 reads TGTGCCAGCAGTACGGAACTAGCGGGAGCCACAGATACGCAGTATTTT. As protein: CASSTELAGATDTQYF.

CDR3: CASRRGMNTEAFF. In DNA, the CDR3 is TGTGCCAGCAGAAGGGGAATGAACACTGAAGCTTTCTTT. This chain links TRBV13 with TRBJ1-1; perhaps TRBD1 as D (5 bases). Germline V gene lookup returns CDR1 PRHDT and CDR2 FYEKMQ (reference sequence). CDR3 length: 13 residues. Between the trimmed V and J ends, which lost 6 bases and 0 bases, there was a span of 8 bases.

For the CDR3, the DNA is TGTGCCAGCAGTGAATCCTGGGGGCGGGATGATGTAAATGAGCAGTTCTTC. It yields the protein CASSESWGRDDVNEQFF. The rearrangement links TRBV25-1 to TRBJ2-1; D possibly matches TRBD1 or TRBD2 (6 bases each). The V and J ends lost 1 base and 7 bases respectively, with 20 bases between them. This CDR3 is built from 17 residues. Looked up from germline, CDR1 is MGHDK and CDR2 is SYGVNS. Combining the CDR3 with reference TRBV25-1 and TRBJ2-1 gives the whole variable domain EADIYQTPRYLVIGTGKKITLECSQTMGHDKMYWYQQDPGMELHLIHYSYGVNSTEKGDLSSESTVSRIRTEHFPLTLESARPSHTSQYLCASSESWGRDDVNEQFFGPGTRLTVL.

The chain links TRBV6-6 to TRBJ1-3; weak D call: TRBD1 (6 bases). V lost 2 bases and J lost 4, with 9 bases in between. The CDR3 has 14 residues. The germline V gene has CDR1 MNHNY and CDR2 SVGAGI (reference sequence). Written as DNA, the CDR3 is TGTGCCAGCAGTTACGCAGGGGTAGGAAACACCATATATTTT. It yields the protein CASSYAGVGNTIYF.

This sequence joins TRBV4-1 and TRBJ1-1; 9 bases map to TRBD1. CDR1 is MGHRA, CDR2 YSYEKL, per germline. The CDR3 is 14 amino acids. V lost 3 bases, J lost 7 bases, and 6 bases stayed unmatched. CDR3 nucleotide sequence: TGCGCCAGCAGCCAGCAACGGACAGGGGTTGAAGCTTTCTTT. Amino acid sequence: CASSQQRTGVEAFF.

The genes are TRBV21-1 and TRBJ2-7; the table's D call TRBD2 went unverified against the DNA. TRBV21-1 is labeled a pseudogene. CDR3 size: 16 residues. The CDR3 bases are TGTGCCAGCAGCAAAGATTGGCCCCAGCGGTCCTACGAGCAGTACTTC. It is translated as CASSKDWPQRSYEQYF.

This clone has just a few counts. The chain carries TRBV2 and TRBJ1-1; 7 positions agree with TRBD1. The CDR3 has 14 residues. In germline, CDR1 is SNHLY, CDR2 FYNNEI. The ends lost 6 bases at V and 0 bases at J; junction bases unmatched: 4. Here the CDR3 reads CASRGQTLNTEAFF. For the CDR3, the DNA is TGTGCCAGCAGGGGACAGACCCTGAACACTGAAGCTTTCTTT.

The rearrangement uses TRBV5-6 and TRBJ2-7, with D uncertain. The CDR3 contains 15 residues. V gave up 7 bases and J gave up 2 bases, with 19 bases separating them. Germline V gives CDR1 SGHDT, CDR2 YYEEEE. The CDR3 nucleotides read TGTGCCAGCCAAACCGGAGCACGGACCCCCTACGAGCAGTACTTC. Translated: CASQTGARTPYEQYF.

The DNA for the CDR3 is TGTGCCAGCAGTAAGTCAGATACGCAGTATTTT. This gives the protein CASSKSDTQYF. The rearrangement uses TRBV28 and TRBJ2-3; D ambiguous. The germline gives CDR1 MDHEN, CDR2 SYDVKM. Trimming took 5 bases from V and 4 from J, leaving 4 bases between them. The CDR3 sequence is 11 residues long.

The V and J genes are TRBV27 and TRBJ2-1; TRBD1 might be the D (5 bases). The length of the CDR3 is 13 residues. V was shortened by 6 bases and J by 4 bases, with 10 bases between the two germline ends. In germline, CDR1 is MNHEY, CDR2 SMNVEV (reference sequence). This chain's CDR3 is CASRKGPYNEQFF. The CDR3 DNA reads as TGTGCCAGCAGAAAGGGGCCTTACAATGAGCAGTTCTTC.

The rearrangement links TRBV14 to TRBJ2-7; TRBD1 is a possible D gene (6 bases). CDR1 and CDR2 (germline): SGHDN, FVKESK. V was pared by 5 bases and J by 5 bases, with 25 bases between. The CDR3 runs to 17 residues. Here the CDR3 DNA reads TGTGCCAGCAGCGAATCCCCGCCAGGGGCGGCACAAGACGAGCAGTACTTC. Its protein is CASSESPPGAAQDEQYF.

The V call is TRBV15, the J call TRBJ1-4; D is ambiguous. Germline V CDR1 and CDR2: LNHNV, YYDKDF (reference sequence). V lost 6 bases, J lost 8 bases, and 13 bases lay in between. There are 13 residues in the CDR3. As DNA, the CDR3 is TGTGCCACCAGGGCGTATTCTGAAGAAAAACTGTTTTTT. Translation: CATRAYSEEKLFF.

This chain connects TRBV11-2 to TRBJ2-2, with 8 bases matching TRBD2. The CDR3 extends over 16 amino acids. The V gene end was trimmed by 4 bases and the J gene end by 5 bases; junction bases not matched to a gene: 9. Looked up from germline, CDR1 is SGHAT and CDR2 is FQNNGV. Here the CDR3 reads CASSSPSGSITGELFF. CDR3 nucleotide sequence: TGTGCCAGCAGCTCTCCCAGCGGGAGTATTACCGGGGAGCTGTTTTTT.

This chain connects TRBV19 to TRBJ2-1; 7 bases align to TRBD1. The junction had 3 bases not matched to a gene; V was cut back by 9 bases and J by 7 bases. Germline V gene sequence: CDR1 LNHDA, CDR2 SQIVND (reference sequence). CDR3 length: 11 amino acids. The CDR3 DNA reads TGTGCCAGCTCACAGGGGAATGAGCAGTTCTTC. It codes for CASSQGNEQFF.

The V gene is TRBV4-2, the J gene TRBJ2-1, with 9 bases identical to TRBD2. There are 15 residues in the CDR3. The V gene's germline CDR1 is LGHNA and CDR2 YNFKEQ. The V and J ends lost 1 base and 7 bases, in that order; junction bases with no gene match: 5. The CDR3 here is CASSQVGSGSNEQFF. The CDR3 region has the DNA TGTGCCAGCAGCCAAGTAGGTAGCGGGAGTAATGAGCAGTTCTTC.

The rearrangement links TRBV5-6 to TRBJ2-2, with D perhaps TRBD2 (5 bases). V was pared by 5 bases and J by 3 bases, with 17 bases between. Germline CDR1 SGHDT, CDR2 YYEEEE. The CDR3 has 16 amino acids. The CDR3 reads CASSPGLAVYTGELFF. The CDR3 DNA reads TGTGCCAGCAGTCCCGGGCTAGCAGTATACACCGGGGAGCTGTTTTTT. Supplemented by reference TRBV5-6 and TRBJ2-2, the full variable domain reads DAGVTQSPTHLIKTRGQQVTLRCSPKSGHDTVSWYQQALGQGPQFIFQYYEEEERQRGNFPDRFSGHQFPNYSSELNVNALLLGDSALYLCASSPGLAVYTGELFFGEGSRLTVL.